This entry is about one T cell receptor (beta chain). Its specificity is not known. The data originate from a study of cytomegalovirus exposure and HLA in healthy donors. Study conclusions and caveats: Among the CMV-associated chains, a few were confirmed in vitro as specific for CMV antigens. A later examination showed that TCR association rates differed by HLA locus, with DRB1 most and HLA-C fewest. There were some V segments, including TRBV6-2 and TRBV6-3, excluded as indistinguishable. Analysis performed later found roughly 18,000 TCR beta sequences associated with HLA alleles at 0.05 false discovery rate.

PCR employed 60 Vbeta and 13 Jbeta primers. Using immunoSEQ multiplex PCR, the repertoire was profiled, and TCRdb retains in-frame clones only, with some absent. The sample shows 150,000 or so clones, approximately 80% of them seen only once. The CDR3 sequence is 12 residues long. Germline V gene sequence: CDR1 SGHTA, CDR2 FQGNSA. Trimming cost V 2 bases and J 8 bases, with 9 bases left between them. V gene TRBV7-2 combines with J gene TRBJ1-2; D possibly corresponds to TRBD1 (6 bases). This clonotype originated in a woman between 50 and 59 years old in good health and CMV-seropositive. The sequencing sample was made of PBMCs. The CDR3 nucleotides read TGTGCCAGCAGCTTACACAGGGTAGGCTACACCTTC. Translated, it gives CASSLHRVGYTF.